This T cell receptor (beta chain) was identified during a study of T cells in Graves' hyperthyroidism and ophthalmopathy. This CDR3 region has 15 residues. CDR1 is MRHNA and CDR2 is SNTAGT in the germline V gene. Trimming at V came to 8 bases and at J to 0 bases, leaving 4 bases not matched to a gene. This clonotype was counted a few times. Researchers took RNA transcripts and amplified the TCR beta CDR3 regions from them. TCR CDR3 regions were first amplified by RT-PCR with HTBI primers. TCRdb independently ran MiXCR on the multiplex PCR reads; one entry per CDR3 protein. The sample has about 840,000 distinct CDR3 sequences, roughly 40% seen once.

The sequence was obtained from a man aged 18 to 35 with Graves' hyperthyroidism. The rearrangement uses TRBV6-4 and TRBJ1-5; 10 positions agree with TRBD1. The source material was blood. CDR3 protein: CASAGTGDSNQPQHF. The CDR3 DNA reads as TGTGCCAGCGCCGGGACAGGGGATAGCAATCAGCCCCAGCATTTT.